This T cell receptor beta chain was sequenced for a study of cytomegalovirus exposure and HLA in healthy donors. Study in general: As an earlier analysis found, about 190 million T cells yielded 95 million to 130 million unique TCR beta sequences.

The CDR3 runs 14 residues. V was clipped by 3 bases and J by 2 bases, with 7 bases between them. Germline-derived CDR1 and CDR2 are MNHEY and SVGAGI. Researchers ran the PCR with 60 Vbeta and 13 Jbeta primers. Profiled with immunoSEQ multiplex PCR; TCRdb holds only in-frame clones, not every one. This table holds about 130,000 clones, about 61% found once. This clone was seen a handful of times. Its antigen is still unknown. The study's findings and limits: Some public TCRs appeared in many individuals, while most sequences were rare. There were 150 to 200 TCR beta chains listed as cytomegalovirus-associated. Using the classifier, cytomegalovirus status was reportedly diagnosed with high specificity and sensitivity.

Input material: PBMCs. This TCR was recovered from a woman aged 40 to 50 in good health and CMV-seronegative. The chain joins TRBV6-5 to TRBJ1-4; no firm D call. CDR3 amino acids: CASSYSGTNEKLFF. CDR3 DNA: TGTGCCAGCAGTTATAGCGGGACTAATGAAAAACTGTTTTTT.